This T cell receptor (beta chain) was identified during a study of T cell responses to AZD1222 COVID-19 vaccine. Sequenced by immunoSEQ multiplex PCR; TCRdb stores in-frame clones only, minus some. The data contain about 120,000 clones, roughly nine tenths of them singletons. Germline V lookup: CDR1 LNHDA, CDR2 SQIVND (reference sequence). The CDR3 has 15 amino acids. The ends were cut back, 4 bases at V and 0 bases at J, with 10 bases in the middle. This TCR derives from an adult in good health. Specimen: peripheral blood, collected on day 0 of AZD1222 vaccination. V usage is TRBV19 and J usage is TRBJ2-1; D possibly corresponds to TRBD1 (5 bases). CDR3: CASSKGPVSYNEQFF. CDR3 sequence (DNA): TGTGCCAGTAGTAAGGGGCCGGTCTCCTACAATGAGCAGTTCTTC.